Described below is a single T cell receptor (beta chain) sequence and its context. Its antigen is unknown. CDR3 length equals 14 residues. V was shortened by 8 bases and J by 4 bases, with 16 bases between the two germline ends. From germline, CDR1 is MDHEN and CDR2 SYDVKM. This entry comes from a study of shared clonotypes between healthy human individuals. Overall study findings and caveats: The sampled material consisted only of blood, and tissue repertoires are likely to differ. Naive CD4 clonotypes overlapped across a handful of donors at approximately 5.5%.

The split of CD4+ cells yielded CD45RA+ naive and CD45RA-negative memory subsets. The table came from immunoSEQ multiplex PCR; TCRdb's copy has only in-frame clones and leaves some out. This sample has around 700,000 clones, with more than 70% found just once. The sample was memory CD4+ T cells sorted from blood. Subset specified: CD45RA-negative fraction. The sequence was collected from a woman aged 30 to 39 in good health. This chain uses TRBV28 with TRBJ2-3, with a possible D match to TRBD2 (5 bases). CDR3: CASLRGLRADTQYF. DNA of the CDR3: TGTGCCAGCCTCCGGGGTCTGCGGGCAGATACGCAGTATTTT.